These 31 T cell receptor beta chains were sequenced from one sample in a study of T-cell reconstitution after alpha-beta-depleted transplantation in children (TCRdb year 2016). The treatment or condition label here, explained by the study, means: allogeneic hematopoietic cell transplantation with graft depleted of TCRalphabeta T cells and CD19 B cells. The library was generated by PCR. TCRdb lists the instrument as Illumina HiSeq 2500. Molecular barcoding was employed in the preparation of TCR libraries, with unique molecular identifiers being used to normalize TCRbeta repertoire quantification. TCRdb trimmed public reads at Q25 via fastp, called clones via MiXCR and kept in-frame beta chains. Every CDR3 protein is listed once, alongside the most common genes and DNA of its rows. The sample table contains around 300,000 distinct CDR3 sequences; only one count was recorded for approximately 20% of them. The ten most abundant clones make up 11% of the sample.

The sample here was PBMCs, mostly from graft donor cells, taken 180 days after TCRalphabeta/CD19-depleted stem cell transplant. These receptors originate from a male patient younger than 18 who had a stem cell transplant for acute lymphoblastic leukemia, so the T cells may come from the graft donor.

The chain links TRBV20-1 to TRBJ1-2; possibly TRBD1 for D (5 bases). Germline CDR1 reads DFQATT; CDR2 reads SNEGSKA (reference sequence). Between the trimmed V and J ends, which lost 2 bases and 4 bases, there was a span of 17 bases. The CDR3 extends over 15 amino acids. This CDR3 is CSARPKQAAGYGYTF. The CDR3, as DNA: TGCAGTGCTAGACCTAAACAGGCCGCCGGCTATGGCTACACCTTC.

The rearrangement uses TRBV4-1 and TRBJ2-4; TRBD1 aligns across 7 bases. Germline V gene data show CDR1 as MGHRA and CDR2 as YSYEKL. The CDR3 has 17 residues. With V trimmed by 3 bases and J by 1 base, 9 bases remained unmatched. The CDR3 nucleotides are TGCGCCAGCAGCCAGCTCCAACAGGGGTGGGCCAAAAACATTCAGTACTTC. Translating gives CASSQLQQGWAKNIQYF.

In regard to this clonotype: One end of the junction varies from germline; a read error may be responsible. The CDR3 DNA is TGCACCAGCAGCTCGGGACAGGGGAACTATGGCTACACCTTC. Encoded protein: CTSSSGQGNYGYTF. V gene TRBV5-1 combines with J gene TRBJ1-2; 10 nucleotides line up with TRBD1. The V gene's germline CDR1 is SGHRS and CDR2 YFSETQ. The length of the CDR3 is 14 residues.

The CDR3 DNA follows: TGTGCCAGCAGTGAAGACGGTGAACCTACGACAGATACGCAGTATTTT. Translation: CASSEDGEPTTDTQYF. This sequence joins TRBV2 and TRBJ2-3; D uncertain. The germline V gene encodes CDR1 SNHLY and CDR2 FYNNEI. V lost 1 base and J lost 3, with 14 bases in between. The CDR3 loop spans 16 amino acids.

The chain links TRBV5-1 to TRBJ2-1, with TRBD1 identical over 9 bases. V was clipped by 4 bases and J by 8 bases; unmatched bases: 10. CDR1 and CDR2 from the germline V gene are SGHRS and YFSETQ. CDR3 size: 15 residues. The CDR3 loop reads CASSTWTGAGDEQFF. CDR3 nucleotide sequence: TGCGCCAGCAGCACCTGGACAGGGGCCGGGGATGAGCAGTTCTTC.

This clonotype was counted between two and nine times. The chain recombines TRBV7-9 with TRBJ1-5; tentative D call: TRBD1 (6 bases). This CDR3 comprises 14 residues. The germline gives CDR1 SEHNR, CDR2 FQNEAQ (reference sequence). Trimming left V 0 bases short and J 7 bases short, with 10 bases between. DNA for the CDR3: TGTGCCAGCAGCTTAGCAGGGGGGGAACAGCCCCAGCATTTT. Its protein is CASSLAGGEQPQHF. Full variable domain (rest looked up from reference TRBV7-9 and TRBJ1-5): DTGVSQNPRHKITKRGQNVTFRCDPISEHNRLYWYRQTLGQGPEFLTYFQNEAQLEKSRLLSDRFSAERPKGSFSTLEIQRTEQGDSAMYLCASSLAGGEQPQHFGDGTRLSIL.

The chain joins TRBV7-3 to TRBJ2-1, with D possibly being TRBD1 or TRBD2 (5 bases each). This CDR3 has 15 amino acids. CDR1 and CDR2 from the germline V gene are SGHTA and FQGTGA. V dropped 8 bases and J dropped 7 bases, with 21 bases sitting between them. CDR3 bases: TGTGCCAGCGGTTCGGCCGGGGCCCTTTCGAATGAGCAGTTCTTC. It yields the protein CASGSAGALSNEQFF.

The chain couples TRBV5-1 to TRBJ1-2; D possibly corresponds to TRBD1 (5 bases). The germline V gene has CDR1 SGHRS and CDR2 YFSETQ. The CDR3 contains 14 residues. V was shortened by 4 bases and J by 3 bases, with 13 bases between the two germline ends. CDR3 protein: CASSPTTGDYGYTF. CDR3 DNA: TGCGCCAGCAGCCCCACTACAGGTGACTATGGCTACACCTTC.

This clonotype was counted only a few times. This sequence joins TRBV11-2 and TRBJ2-4, with TRBD2 as a possible D gene (5 bases). There are 17 residues in the CDR3. Germline assignment: CDR1 SGHAT and CDR2 FQNNGV. Trimming stripped 5 bases from V and 0 bases from J, with 17 bases between. The chain's CDR3 is CASSPQPGELAKNIQYF. CDR3 coding DNA: TGTGCCAGCAGCCCTCAACCCGGGGAGCTAGCCAAAAACATTCAGTACTTC.

The sample holds many counts of this clonotype. The rearrangement joins TRBV4-2 to TRBJ2-5, with 7 bases matching TRBD2. The CDR3 runs 15 residues. Germline-derived CDR1 and CDR2 are LGHNA and YNFKEQ. The junction had 6 bases not matched to a gene; V was cut back by 0 bases and J by 5 bases. In DNA form, the CDR3 reads TGTGCCAGCAGCCAAGAAAACTGGGAGGGGGAGACCCAGTACTTC. Amino acid sequence: CASSQENWEGETQYF.

The V and J genes are TRBV20-1 and TRBJ2-3; the match to TRBD2 covers 7 bases. V was pared by 5 bases and J by 6 bases, with 2 bases of the junction left unmatched. Germline CDR1 DFQATT, CDR2 SNEGSKA (reference sequence). The CDR3 runs 11 residues. The CDR3 sequence: CSAGRGDTQYF. CDR3 DNA sequence: TGCAGTGCTGGGCGGGGGGATACGCAGTATTTT.

V usage is TRBV5-1 and J usage is TRBJ2-7; 10 bases line up with TRBD1. This CDR3 has 15 residues. V was pared by 6 bases and J by 5 bases, with 11 bases of the junction left unmatched. Germline V lookup: CDR1 SGHRS, CDR2 YFSETQ. CDR3 sequence: CASKPWRDRGHEQYF. The DNA for the CDR3 is TGCGCCAGCAAGCCCTGGCGGGACAGGGGACACGAGCAGTACTTC.

The chain has TRBV21-1 and TRBJ2-1; TRBD1, the table's D call, lacks a check against the DNA. TRBV21-1 is a pseudogene locus. The CDR3 sequence is 19 residues long. CDR3: CASSHSDRGFYVAYNEQFF. In nucleotides, the CDR3 is TGTGCCAGCAGCCATTCTGACAGGGGATTTTATGTGGCCTACAATGAGCAGTTCTTC.

In this sample, this clonotype turned up a few times. The V gene is TRBV3-1, the J gene TRBJ1-2, with 10 bases matching TRBD1. J was trimmed by 3 bases and V by 4 bases; bases with no gene match: 2. There are 14 residues in the CDR3. The V gene's germline CDR1 is LGHDT and CDR2 YNNKEL (reference sequence). DNA for the CDR3: TGTGCCAGCAGCCGGGACAGGGGATACTATGGCTACACCTTC. This gives the protein CASSRDRGYYGYTF.

The rearrangement uses TRBV4-1 and TRBJ1-2, with 7 positions matching TRBD1. The J segment lost 7 bases and the V segment lost 3 bases, leaving 8 bases of the junction unmatched. This CDR3 has 14 residues. Germline V gene sequence: CDR1 MGHRA, CDR2 YSYEKL. The CDR3 nucleotides read TGCGCCAGCAGCCACACCCAGGGGGGGGGTGGCTACACCTTC. This translates into CASSHTQGGGGYTF.

V is TRBV7-8 and J is TRBJ2-7; D is ambiguous. Germline V gene lookup returns CDR1 SGHVS and CDR2 FQNEAQ. This CDR3 has 14 residues. The V and J ends lost 5 bases and 0 bases respectively, with 11 bases between them. CDR3 sequence reads: CASSPRTYSYEQYF. CDR3 DNA sequence: TGTGCCAGCAGCCCACGGACGTACTCCTACGAGCAGTACTTC.

This clonotype was counted between two and nine times. The genes are TRBV9 and TRBJ1-3; D gene uncertain. V lost 0 bases to trimming and J lost 3 bases, with 7 bases between them. CDR3 size: 14 residues. The germline V gene encodes CDR1 SGDLS and CDR2 YYNGEE. The CDR3 nucleotides are TGTGCCAGCAGCGTAGAGGGCGGTGGAAACACCATATATTTT. Residues: CASSVEGGGNTIYF.

Only a few counts were recorded for this clonotype. This chain links TRBV3-1 with TRBJ2-7; TRBD1 is a possible D gene (5 bases). V lost 3 bases and J 4 bases, leaving 16 bases between the germline ends. Germline V gene lookup returns CDR1 LGHDT and CDR2 YNNKEL (reference sequence). CDR3 length: 15 amino acids. As DNA, the CDR3 is TGTGCCAGCAGCCACTATAAGGCTACAGGTTACGAGCAGTACTTC. Protein: CASSHYKATGYEQYF.

This clonotype was seen only a few times. J is TRBJ2-1 and V is TRBV29-1, with a weak D call TRBD2 (5 bases). Germline V gene sequence: CDR1 SQVTM, CDR2 ANQGSEA. V dropped 0 bases and J dropped 3 bases, with 12 bases sitting between them. The CDR3 is made up of 15 amino acids. CDR3 DNA: TGCAGCGTTGAAGATGTGCGGGCTAACTACAATGAGCAGTTCTTC. Its protein is CSVEDVRANYNEQFF.

This clonotype was seen a few times. DNA for the CDR3: TGTGCCAGCAGCCCTCCCGGGGACAGGGCAGTCATTCAGTACTTC. Its translation: CASSPPGDRAVIQYF. The genes are TRBV7-9 and TRBJ2-4; 9 bases fit TRBD1. V dropped 5 bases and J dropped 9; count of bases not matched to a gene: 11. The CDR3 extends over 15 amino acids. The V gene's germline CDR1 is SEHNR and CDR2 FQNEAQ (reference sequence).

The CDR3 DNA reads as TGTGCCAGCAGTCCCTTCCGGGAGGGGTACGAGCAGTACTTC. Encoded protein: CASSPFREGYEQYF. The J gene is TRBJ2-7, the V gene TRBV27; 8 nucleotides match TRBD2. The CDR3 length is 14 residues. From germline, CDR1 is MNHEY and CDR2 SMNVEV (reference sequence). Losses at the gene ends were 5 bases for V and 4 bases for J; bases not matched to a gene: 7.

This clonotype was recorded a few times. The CDR3 DNA reads TGTGCCAGCAGTTTAGGGCAGATGCAAGAGACCCAGTACTTC. It yields the protein CASSLGQMQETQYF. The chain employs TRBV12-3 or TRBV12-4 and TRBJ2-5; no clear D. V lost 1 base and J 2 bases, leaving 8 bases between the germline ends. The CDR3 has 14 amino acids.

This clonotype was counted between two and nine times. The chain couples TRBV6-5 to TRBJ2-7, with D possibly matching TRBD2 (5 bases). V dropped 2 bases and J dropped 2 bases, with 13 bases sitting between them. This CDR3 region has 15 residues. Germline V lookup: CDR1 MNHEY, CDR2 SVGAGI. The CDR3 DNA reads TGTGCCAGCAGTTACACCGGGGTAAATACCTACGAGCAGTACTTC. Protein sequence: CASSYTGVNTYEQYF.

This chain links TRBV12-3 or TRBV12-4 with TRBJ2-3; either TRBD1 or TRBD2 may fit D (5 bases each). V was pared by 8 bases and J by 2 bases, with 20 bases between. This CDR3 is 16 amino acids long. The CDR3 loop is CASQGTPGPPTDTQYF. The CDR3, as DNA: TGTGCCAGCCAAGGAACTCCGGGACCACCCACAGATACGCAGTATTTT.

J is TRBJ1-2 and V is TRBV6-5; D is possibly TRBD1 (6 bases). Germline CDR1 is MNHEY and CDR2 is SVGAGI. V dropped 6 bases and J dropped 5 bases, with 10 bases sitting between them. This CDR3 is 12 amino acids long. The CDR3 DNA sequence: TGTGCCAGCAGGACAGGCGGATATGGCTACACCTTC. It yields the protein CASRTGGYGYTF.

The chain uses TRBV5-1 and TRBJ2-1; D gene unclear. The V end lost 0 bases, the J end lost 7 bases, and 5 bases lay between the germline ends. This CDR3 comprises 12 residues. The germline V gene encodes CDR1 SGHRS and CDR2 YFSETQ. CDR3 amino acids: CASSLVQNEQFF. In nucleotides, the CDR3 is TGCGCCAGCAGCTTGGTCCAGAATGAGCAGTTCTTC.

This clonotype was counted only a few times. The rearrangement links TRBV7-9 to TRBJ2-3; 7 bases are a match to TRBD2. CDR1 is SEHNR and CDR2 is FQNEAQ in the germline V gene (reference sequence). V dropped 5 bases and J dropped 0; count of bases not matched to a gene: 5. CDR3 length: 15 amino acids. The CDR3 loop is CASSILAPSTDTQYF. The CDR3 DNA reads TGTGCCAGCAGCATACTAGCGCCTAGCACAGATACGCAGTATTTT.

Only a few counts were recorded for this clonotype. V gene TRBV3-1 combines with J gene TRBJ2-1; no definite D call. The V gene lost 3 bases and the J gene lost 7 bases, with 13 bases spanning the gap. Germline CDR1 LGHDT, CDR2 YNNKEL (reference sequence). The CDR3 contains 14 residues. The CDR3 spells CASSHRPWENEQFF. CDR3 DNA sequence: TGTGCCAGCAGCCACCGACCGTGGGAAAATGAGCAGTTCTTC.

The rearrangement uses TRBV20-1 and TRBJ2-1; TRBD2 aligns across 7 bases. Germline CDR1 is DFQATT and CDR2 is SNEGSKA (reference sequence). The J segment lost 7 bases and the V segment lost 5 bases, leaving 14 bases of the junction unmatched. There are 15 residues in the CDR3. CDR3 coding DNA: TGCAGTGCTTCACGGACCGGGCTAGCGGAAAATGAGCAGTTCTTC. It is translated as CSASRTGLAENEQFF.

The chain links TRBV6-5 to TRBJ2-2, with 8 positions matching TRBD1. The CDR3 sequence is 18 residues long. The V gene end was trimmed by 1 base and the J gene end by 1 base; junction bases not matched to a gene: 8. Per germline, CDR1 MNHEY and CDR2 SVGAGI. The CDR3 loop reads CASSYYSQGAGNTGELFF. Written as DNA, the CDR3 is TGTGCCAGCAGTTACTACAGCCAGGGGGCAGGGAACACCGGGGAGCTGTTTTTT.

The chain combines TRBV5-1 with TRBJ1-2; D possibly corresponds to TRBD1 (5 bases). There are 13 residues in the CDR3. V was shortened by 0 bases and J by 8 bases, with 11 bases between the two germline ends. Germline CDR1 SGHRS, CDR2 YFSETQ. CDR3 amino acids: CASSLGQLAGYTF. Written as DNA, the CDR3 is TGCGCCAGCAGCTTGGGACAGCTTGCCGGCTACACCTTC.